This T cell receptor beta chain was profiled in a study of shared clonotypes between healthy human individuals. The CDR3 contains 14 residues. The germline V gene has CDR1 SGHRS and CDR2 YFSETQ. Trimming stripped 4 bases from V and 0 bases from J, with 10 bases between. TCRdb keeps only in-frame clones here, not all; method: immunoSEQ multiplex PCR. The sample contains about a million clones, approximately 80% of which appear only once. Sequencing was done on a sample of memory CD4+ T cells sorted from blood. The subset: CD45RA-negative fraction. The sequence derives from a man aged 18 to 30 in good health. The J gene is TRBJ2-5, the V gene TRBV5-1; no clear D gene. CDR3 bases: TGCGCCAGCAGCCAAGTACGGGACCAAGAGACCCAGTACTTC. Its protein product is CASSQVRDQETQYF. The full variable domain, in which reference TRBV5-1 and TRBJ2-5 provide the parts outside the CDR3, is KAGVTQTPRYLIKTRGQQVTLSCSPISGHRSVSWYQQTPGQGLQFLFEYFSETQRNKGNFPGRFSGRQFSNSRSEMNVSTLELGDSALYLCASSQVRDQETQYFGPGTRLLVL.